Below, 18 T cell receptor beta chains from the same sample are listed, as sequenced in a study of Ad26.COV2.S vaccination and SARS-CoV-2 variants. Specified treatment: roughly 18 received Ad26.COV2.S at low or high dose, single or two shots; roughly 5 received placebo; per-sample allocation not given. Sampling took place 63 days after the first vaccine or placebo injection. Sequenced by immunoSEQ multiplex PCR; TCRdb stores in-frame clones only, minus some. The sample has approximately 410,000 clones; about 90% are singletons. Source: peripheral blood, taken in a trial of Ad26.COV2.S vaccine versus placebo. The receptors shown here come from a person between 18 and 65 years old who received the Ad26.COV2.S COVID-19 vaccine or a placebo.

The CDR3 spells CASSEIWGYGNTIYF. CDR3 sequence (DNA): TGTGCCAGCAGTGAAATATGGGGATATGGAAACACCATATATTTT. This chain joins TRBV6-1 and TRBJ1-3; D unclear. From germline, CDR1 is MNHNS and CDR2 SASEGT. The CDR3 covers 15 residues. The V gene lost 2 bases and the J gene lost 3 bases, with 11 bases spanning the gap.

V and J are TRBV30 and TRBJ1-2, with D unclear. The germline V gene has CDR1 GTSNPN and CDR2 SVGIG (reference sequence). Trimming shortened V by 4 bases and J by 8 bases, and 17 bases separated the two germline ends. This CDR3 spans 13 amino acids. CDR3 sequence reads: CAWIAGFVGGYTF. In DNA form, the CDR3 reads TGTGCCTGGATAGCGGGGTTCGTAGGAGGCTACACCTTC.

This clone was detected once. The gene calls are TRBV3-1 (or the pseudogene TRBV3-2) and TRBJ2-3; D is unclear. This CDR3 has 12 amino acids. The germline V and J ends were trimmed by 5 bases and 7 bases, with 10 bases remaining between them. Germline-derived CDR1 and CDR2 are LGHDT and YNNKEL (reference sequence). CDR3: CASSTNFNTQYF. CDR3 nucleotides: TGTGCCAGCAGCACCAATTTTAATACGCAGTATTTT.

The chain carries TRBV18 and TRBJ1-5, with D unclear. The CDR3 spans 13 residues. V dropped 5 bases and J dropped 4 bases, with 9 bases sitting between them. Germline V gives CDR1 KGHSH, CDR2 LQKENI. Here the CDR3 reads CASSTGVNQPQHF. In DNA, the CDR3 is TGTGCCAGCTCAACTGGAGTGAATCAGCCCCAGCATTTT. Using reference TRBV18 and TRBJ1-5 for the parts outside the CDR3, the full variable domain is NAGVMQNPRHLVRRRGQEARLRCSPMKGHSHVYWYRQLPEEGLKFMVYLQKENIIDESGMPKERFSAEFPKEGPSILRIQQVVRGDSAAYFCASSTGVNQPQHFGDGTRLSIL.

The V call is TRBV18, the J call TRBJ1-1; maybe TRBD1 (6 bases). The V end was cut by 2 bases, the J end by 4 bases, with 17 bases between. CDR3 length: 16 amino acids. Germline V lookup: CDR1 KGHSH, CDR2 LQKENI. The CDR3 DNA reads TGTGCCAGCTCACCAAGGAACAGGGAGTTGAGCACTGAAGCTTTCTTT. Translating it yields CASSPRNRELSTEAFF.

As DNA, the CDR3 is TGTGCCAGCAGCAGACAGGAGACCTACGAGCAGTACTTC. This gives the protein CASSRQETYEQYF. J is TRBJ2-7 and V is TRBV7-8; maybe TRBD1 (6 bases). Germline-derived CDR1 and CDR2 are SGHVS and FQNEAQ. V shed 5 bases and J shed 2 bases, with 10 bases lying between them. The CDR3 runs to 13 residues.

The V gene is TRBV6-5, the J gene TRBJ2-1; no clear D gene. V was trimmed by 0 bases and J by 10 bases, leaving 10 bases between them. Germline V gives CDR1 MNHEY, CDR2 SVGAGI. There are 13 residues in the CDR3. CDR3 loop: CASSYSIRAEQFF. The CDR3 bases are TGTGCCAGCAGTTACTCGATCCGGGCGGAGCAGTTCTTC.

CDR3 sequence reads: CASSYTRADTQYF. The CDR3 region has the DNA TGTGCCAGCAGCTACACTAGGGCAGATACGCAGTATTTT. This chain joins TRBV7-9 and TRBJ2-3, with D possibly TRBD2 on 5 matching bases. V was trimmed by 4 bases and J by 4 bases, leaving 9 bases between them. CDR1 is SEHNR and CDR2 is FQNEAQ in the germline V gene (reference sequence). The CDR3 covers 13 residues.

This clone turned up a few times. The rearrangement uses TRBV19 and TRBJ2-2, with 14 bases fitting TRBD2. The CDR3 runs 19 residues. CDR1 and CDR2 (germline): LNHDA, SQIVND (reference sequence). With V trimmed by 6 bases and J by 2 bases, 11 bases remained unmatched. For the CDR3, the DNA is TGTGCCAGTAGCCACCCCCGACTAGCGGGGGGGCCAAACACCGGGGAGCTGTTTTTT. The encoded protein is CASSHPRLAGGPNTGELFF.

The V and J genes are TRBV19 and TRBJ2-7; D is perhaps TRBD1 (5 bases). The V gene's germline CDR1 is LNHDA and CDR2 SQIVND (reference sequence). This CDR3 has 13 amino acids. V lost 4 bases to trimming and J lost 7 bases, with 14 bases between them. The CDR3 reads CASSKGWMGEQYF. For the CDR3, the DNA is TGTGCCAGTAGTAAGGGGTGGATGGGGGAGCAGTACTTC.

V and J are TRBV6-6 and TRBJ2-5, with 9 bases aligning to TRBD2. V lost 4 bases to trimming and J lost 6 bases; unmatched junction nucleotides: 9. The germline V gene has CDR1 MNHNY and CDR2 SVGAGI (reference sequence). The CDR3 extends over 15 amino acids. In DNA, the CDR3 is TGTGCCAGCAGTTTGGCCGGGACTAGCAGAAAGACCCAGTACTTC. Amino acid sequence: CASSLAGTSRKTQYF.

The rearrangement links TRBV9 to TRBJ1-2; no clear D gene. CDR3 length: 13 amino acids. V dropped 1 base and J dropped 2 bases, with 6 bases sitting between them. Per the germline V gene, CDR1 is SGDLS and CDR2 is YYNGEE. CDR3 sequence reads: CASSVNNNYGYTF. In DNA form, the CDR3 reads TGTGCCAGCAGCGTAAATAACAACTATGGCTACACCTTC.

The CDR3 nucleotides read TGTGCCAGCAGCCCCCCACAGGGTTTAACTGAAGCTTTCTTT. Translating it yields CASSPPQGLTEAFF. The J gene is TRBJ1-1, the V gene TRBV5-5; D may be TRBD1 (6 bases). The CDR3 runs to 14 residues. The V gene's germline CDR1 is SGHKS and CDR2 YYEKEE (reference sequence). V was trimmed by 4 bases and J by 5 bases, leaving 15 bases between them.

The chain joins TRBV7-7 to TRBJ2-5; the D gene could be TRBD1 or TRBD2 (5 bases each). Trimming cost V 2 bases and J 5 bases, with 18 bases left between them. This CDR3 region has 16 residues. CDR1 SSHAT and CDR2 FNYEAQ come from the germline V gene (reference sequence). The CDR3 loop reads CASSLRRPGAGETQYF. The DNA for the CDR3 is TGTGCCAGCAGCTTAAGGAGACCCGGGGCTGGGGAGACCCAGTACTTC.

This chain joins TRBV6-5 and TRBJ1-1, with D possibly being TRBD1 (5 bases). Trimming left V 2 bases short and J 0 bases short, with 10 bases between. Germline CDR1 is MNHEY and CDR2 is SVGAGI. The CDR3 contains 15 residues. The CDR3 here is CASSYGGGLNTEAFF. DNA for the CDR3: TGTGCCAGCAGTTACGGTGGGGGACTGAACACTGAAGCTTTCTTT.

This clone was seen a single time. CDR3 in DNA: TGTGCCAGCAGGGGACAGGGGAAGTCCTATAATTCACCCCTCCACTTT. Translating it yields CASRGQGKSYNSPLHF. This rearrangement joins TRBV27 to TRBJ1-6; 10 nucleotides agree with TRBD1. With 6 bases clipped from V and 1 base from J, the junction kept 3 bases outside the gene matches. The CDR3 is made up of 16 amino acids. Germline loops: CDR1 MNHEY, CDR2 SMNVEV (reference sequence).

In its sample, this clone was seen once. The chain links TRBV4-3 to TRBJ1-6, with 8 bases that match TRBD1. Germline CDR1 reads LGHNA; CDR2 reads YSLEER. This CDR3 has 16 residues. J gave up 8 bases and V 0 bases, and 6 bases lay outside the gene matches. This chain's CDR3 is CASSQDPGTGYSPLHF. The DNA of the CDR3 is TGCGCCAGCAGCCAAGATCCCGGGACAGGATATTCACCCCTCCACTTT.

J is TRBJ2-7 and V is TRBV5-1, with 7 bases identical to TRBD1. CDR1 and CDR2 (germline): SGHRS, YFSETQ. V shed 0 bases and J 3 bases; nucleotides not matched to a gene: 3. The CDR3 has 14 residues. In nucleotides, the CDR3 is TGCGCCAGCAGCTTGGGGCAGGGGGACTACGAGCAGTACTTC. Encoded protein: CASSLGQGDYEQYF.